The entry below describes one TCR beta chain. Its antigen is as yet unknown. The data were taken from a study of T cell repertoires in cytomegalovirus infection. At the level of the study: Matching HLA type, along with CMV infection, was indicated by public TCR beta signatures. Study-level points and caveats: The response measured ex vivo was dominated by TCR beta clonotypes (HLA-C-restricted and CMV-specific).

The CDR3 length is 11 residues. Germline loops: CDR1 MDHEN, CDR2 SYDVKM. The V end lost 7 bases, the J end lost 8 bases, and 9 bases lay between the germline ends. TCRdb redid the calling of the reads with MiXCR, one entry per CDR3 protein. The table includes 650,000 to 850,000 distinct CDR3 sequences, approximately 32% detected once. This TCR was sampled from a human donor in good health (CMV status not recorded). Some clones in this sample may be carry-over from other donors' samples. This chain joins TRBV28 and TRBJ2-1; D ambiguous. The sample was cultured CD8+ T cells from PBMCs, taken from culture after CMV antigen stimulation. DNA of the CDR3: TGTGCCAGCACGTTAGTAGATGAGCAGTTCTTC. Protein: CASTLVDEQFF.